The following is a T cell receptor (beta chain) sequence with its context. This sample is part of a study of blood T cell repertoires in COVID-19. About the research overall: There were acute and convalescent COVID-19 samples, and they came from the United States, Italy and Spain. Nucleic acid was either cDNA or gDNA, and it came from T cells, B-cell-depleted T cells, or PBMCs.

How the authors handled the data: Reference gene primer amplification in the assay estimated nucleated cell counts. Some clones are missing from TCRdb's copy, which holds only in-frame ones; the method was immunoSEQ multiplex PCR. V and J calls plus clone size are reproduced from that table; the DNA served to infer D and trimming. The sample contains approximately 270,000 clones, 85% to 90% of which appear only once. V shed 5 bases and J shed 2 bases, with 13 bases lying between them. This CDR3 is 14 amino acids long. The germline V gene encodes CDR1 LNHDA and CDR2 SQIVND (reference sequence). Sequenced: peripheral blood. The rearrangement links TRBV19 to TRBJ2-7, with D possibly matching TRBD2 (7 bases). The TCR comes from an elderly man with acute or convalescent COVID-19. The CDR3 spells CASSPHGGPYEQYF. CDR3 bases: TGTGCCAGTAGTCCCCACGGGGGGCCCTACGAGCAGTACTTC. The variable domain in full, completed from reference TRBV19 and TRBJ2-7, reads DGGITQSPKYLFRKEGQNVTLSCEQNLNHDAMYWYRQDPGQGLRLIYYSQIVNDFQKGDIAEGYSVSREKKESFPLTVTSAQKNPTAFYLCASSPHGGPYEQYFGPGTRLTVT.